This T cell receptor beta chain was recorded in a study of T cell responses to AZD1222 COVID-19 vaccine. Overall study context: Second doses at about 4 or about 12 weeks were pooled. Notes on the study in general: Clonal diversity was possibly underestimated, and the donors were mostly white British, with more females. All repertoire sampling was performed exclusively after the peak T cell response. Spike-wide vaccine-associated CD4 TCRs dominated at 160-218 and 743-854.

The CDR3 loop spans 15 amino acids. The trim removed 6 bases at V and 0 bases at J, leaving 8 bases unmatched. The germline CDR1 and CDR2 sequences are MNHEY and SVGAGI. This clone was observed a single time. Its antigen remains unidentified. TCRdb's copy holds only in-frame clones and misses some; the assay was immunoSEQ multiplex PCR. The sample comprises about 140,000 clones, roughly 92% of which are singletons, and roughly 5% rests with the top ten. The TCR was taken from an adult in good health. The genes are TRBV6-5 and TRBJ2-7, with TRBD1 matching 7 bases. Specimen: peripheral blood, collected on day 0 of AZD1222 vaccination. As DNA, the CDR3 is TGTGCCAGCAGAGATAGGGGGCGGAGCTCCTACGAGCAGTACTTC. The encoded protein is CASRDRGRSSYEQYF.